This T cell receptor (beta chain) was obtained from a study of blood T cell repertoires in COVID-19. At the level of the study: The samples span acute and convalescent COVID-19 from the United States, Italy and Spain. PBMCs, B-cell-depleted T cells, or T cells provided the cDNA or gDNA that made up the material.

In terms of age and location, participants ranged from roughly 18 to 89 years and lived in approximately 24 US areas. Participant reports of clinical history set cohort assignment. This CDR3 contains 12 residues. V lost 6 bases and J lost 5, with 8 bases in between. Germline V gene sequence: CDR1 MNHEY, CDR2 SVGAGI. Using immunoSEQ multiplex PCR, the repertoire was profiled, and TCRdb retains in-frame clones only, with some absent. The table has under 500,000 clones, roughly 85% seen once. The chain combines TRBV6-5 with TRBJ2-1; D might be TRBD2 (5 bases). Material for sequencing was PBMCs or T cells enriched from blood (not recorded which). This TCR was sampled from a woman aged 18-29 years with acute COVID-19. The DNA for the CDR3 is TGTGCCAGCAGCTCGGGGAACAATGAGCAGTTCTTC. It encodes CASSSGNNEQFF.